This T cell receptor (beta chain) was identified during a study of OX40 agonist ivuxolimab in advanced cancers. This clone was observed once. The CDR3 runs to 16 residues. The V gene end was trimmed by 5 bases and the J gene end by 2 bases; junction bases not matched to a gene: 7. Germline V lookup: CDR1 ENHRY, CDR2 SYGVKD. Repertoires were generated with immunoSEQ multiplex PCR, while TCRdb's copy carries only in-frame clones and drops some. The sample contains 67,000 or so clones, roughly nine tenths of which appear only once. The material sequenced was CD4+ or CD8+ T cells sorted from blood, taken in a trial of the OX40 agonist ivuxolimab. The source of this sequence is an adult with an advanced solid tumor such as melanoma, head and neck, liver or kidney cancer. The genes are TRBV10-3 and TRBJ2-2, with 8 bases that match TRBD1. The CDR3 nucleotides read TGTGCCATCAGTTCAGACAGGGGCTCTAACACCGGGGAGCTGTTTTTT. It codes for CAISSDRGSNTGELFF.